Below, 14 T cell receptor beta chains from the same sample are listed, as sequenced in a study of blood T cell repertoires in COVID-19. The table came from immunoSEQ multiplex PCR; TCRdb's copy has only in-frame clones and leaves some out. The sample lists 400,000 to 450,000 clones, 80% to 90% occurring once. Sequencing was done on a sample of PBMCs or T cells enriched from blood (not recorded which). Receptor source: a man younger than 40 who had recovered from COVID-19.

V and J are TRBV28 and TRBJ1-6; perhaps TRBD1 as D (6 bases). V was trimmed by 3 bases and J by 0 bases, leaving 15 bases between them. The germline V gene encodes CDR1 MDHEN and CDR2 SYDVKM. The CDR3 extends over 18 amino acids. The CDR3 region is CASSLPGTLSSYNSPLHF. DNA for the CDR3: TGTGCCAGCAGTTTGCCCGGGACACTTAGCTCCTATAATTCACCCCTCCACTTT.

About this clone: Different DNA sequences within this sample yield the same CDR3. The J gene is TRBJ1-2, the V gene TRBV18; 7 nucleotides match TRBD1. After removal of 2 bases from V and 4 bases from J, the junction contained 1 base not matched to a gene. Per the germline V gene, CDR1 is KGHSH and CDR2 is LQKENI. CDR3 length equals 13 residues. This CDR3 is CASSPDRAYGYTF. The CDR3 DNA reads TGTGCCAGCTCACCAGACAGGGCCTATGGCTACACCTTC. Based on the CDR3 plus reference TRBV18 and TRBJ1-2, the full variable domain is NAGVMQNPRHLVRRRGQEARLRCSPMKGHSHVYWYRQLPEEGLKFMVYLQKENIIDESGMPKERFSAEFPKEGPSILRIQQVVRGDSAAYFCASSPDRAYGYTFGSGTRLTVV.

The V and J genes are TRBV30 and TRBJ1-1, with TRBD1 matching over 8 bases. There are 13 residues in the CDR3. The germline V gene encodes CDR1 GTSNPN and CDR2 SVGIG (reference sequence). V was clipped by 1 base and J by 3 bases; unmatched bases: 1. The CDR3 nucleotides are TGTGCCTGGAGTGGACAGGGGTACACTGAAGCTTTCTTT. Protein sequence: CAWSGQGYTEAFF.

The chain recombines TRBV28 with TRBJ1-1; D is ambiguous. V dropped 7 bases and J dropped 4 bases, with 7 bases sitting between them. CDR3 length equals 11 residues. In germline, CDR1 is MDHEN, CDR2 SYDVKM. CDR3 sequence: CASNPGTEAFF. As DNA, the CDR3 is TGTGCCAGCAACCCGGGCACTGAAGCTTTCTTT.

J is TRBJ1-2 and V is TRBV7-8; 8 nucleotides line up with TRBD1. Germline CDR1 and CDR2: SGHVS and FQNEAQ. The V and J ends lost 5 bases and 3 bases, in that order; junction bases with no gene match: 20. The CDR3 totals 19 residues. CDR3 in DNA: TGTGCCAGCAGCCCGAAGACGGCCTTATTGGGACAGGCGTACTATGGCTACACCTTC. Translating it yields CASSPKTALLGQAYYGYTF.

The chain carries TRBV30 and TRBJ1-5, with 9 bases matching TRBD1. V dropped 2 bases and J dropped 6; count of bases not matched to a gene: 8. The CDR3 contains 15 residues. CDR1 GTSNPN and CDR2 SVGIG come from the germline V gene (reference sequence). As DNA, the CDR3 is TGTGCCTGGAGTTTCCGGGACAGGGAGGGTCAGCCCCAGCATTTT. It encodes CAWSFRDREGQPQHF.

V and J are TRBV28 and TRBJ1-5; D remains unclear. This CDR3 spans 14 amino acids. Germline-derived CDR1 and CDR2 are MDHEN and SYDVKM. The V and J ends lost 1 base and 5 bases respectively, with 9 bases between them. This CDR3 reads CASSLSGVDQPQHF. CDR3 DNA sequence: TGTGCCAGCAGTTTATCCGGGGTGGATCAGCCCCAGCATTTT.

This clone was counted ten times or more. The chain combines TRBV7-2 with TRBJ2-1, with 12 nucleotides matching TRBD2. Per germline, CDR1 SGHTA and CDR2 FQGNSA. The CDR3 is 19 amino acids. V gave up 0 bases and J gave up 6 bases; unmatched junction bases: 12. The CDR3 DNA reads as TGTGCCAGCAGCTTAGCTGGACTAGCGGGAAGGCGCGGGAGCAATGAGCAGTTCTTC. Residues: CASSLAGLAGRRGSNEQFF.

The chain joins TRBV27 to TRBJ1-1; no clear D. V shed 2 bases and J shed 3 bases, with 13 bases lying between them. The CDR3 has 15 amino acids. Germline CDR1 MNHEY, CDR2 SMNVEV (reference sequence). In DNA form, the CDR3 reads TGTGCCAGCAGTTTAAGTCAAGGTCAGGACACTGAAGCTTTCTTT. Its protein product is CASSLSQGQDTEAFF.

The V gene is TRBV19, the J gene TRBJ1-1; TRBD1 matches at 8 bases. Germline V gene data show CDR1 as LNHDA and CDR2 as SQIVND (reference sequence). The CDR3 totals 13 residues. Unmatched junction bases numbered 3, after V lost 2 bases and J lost 7 bases. CDR3 amino acids: CASSIRQGYEAFF. The CDR3 DNA sequence: TGTGCCAGTAGTATAAGACAGGGGTATGAAGCTTTCTTT.

The chain is built from TRBV7-9 and TRBJ1-2; D is possibly TRBD1 (5 bases). The CDR3 is 12 amino acids. Trimming shortened V by 1 base and J by 5 bases, and 5 bases separated the two germline ends. Germline V gene lookup returns CDR1 SEHNR and CDR2 FQNEAQ (reference sequence). The CDR3 spells CASSLEGYGYTF. In nucleotides, the CDR3 is TGTGCCAGCAGCTTAGAGGGGTATGGCTACACCTTC.

This sequence joins TRBV3-1 (or the pseudogene TRBV3-2) and TRBJ2-5, with TRBD2 as a possible D gene (5 bases). CDR3 length: 15 residues. The V gene's germline CDR1 is LGHDT and CDR2 YNNKEL (reference sequence). The V end lost 0 bases, the J end lost 5 bases, and 13 bases lay between the germline ends. The CDR3 reads CASSQELSGLETQYF. Here the CDR3 DNA reads TGTGCCAGCAGCCAAGAGTTATCGGGATTGGAGACCCAGTACTTC.

The J gene is TRBJ1-5, the V gene TRBV15; the D is unclear. Trimming stripped 1 base from V and 6 bases from J, with 16 bases between. The CDR3 is 16 amino acids. Germline lookup yields CDR1 LNHNV and CDR2 YYDKDF (reference sequence). The chain's CDR3 is CATSRVEGEVSQPQHF. CDR3 DNA sequence: TGTGCCACCAGCAGAGTAGAAGGTGAGGTCAGTCAGCCCCAGCATTTT.

A single count supports this clone. J is TRBJ1-6 and V is TRBV7-9; 7 bases line up with TRBD1. CDR3 length: 14 amino acids. Trimming removed 2 bases from V and 8 bases from J; junction bases left unmatched: 3. Germline V lookup: CDR1 SEHNR, CDR2 FQNEAQ (reference sequence). In nucleotides, the CDR3 is TGTGCCAGCAGCTTACAGGGGGTGGATTCACCCCTCCACTTT. Translation gives CASSLQGVDSPLHF.